A selection of T cell receptor beta chains follows, all from one sample in a study of blood T cell repertoires in COVID-19. Data came from immunoSEQ multiplex PCR; TCRdb stores just in-frame clones and leaves some out. Of roughly 250,000 clones in the sample, 65% to 85% were seen once. Input material: peripheral blood. Receptors originate from a woman in her forties with active or convalescent COVID-19. The CDR3 runs from the conserved cysteine through the conserved F or W. The D gene is left open where the match is weak. Not every row has a clone size; where given, it reads once, few, many or a size class.

J	D	size	V	length	DNA	CDR3
TRBJ1-6	TRBD1	-	TRBV5-1	14	TGCGCCAGCAGCCCGACAGGGGGCGCTGGGCCCCTCCACTTT	CASSPTGGAGPLHF
TRBJ1-1	TRBD1	-	TRBV28	14	TGTGCCAGCAGTTTGGACAGGCTGAACACTGAAGCTTTCTTT	CASSLDRLNTEAFF
TRBJ1-2	-	-	TRBV30	14	TGTGCCTGGAAGGAGTGGGGCGAGGACTATGGCTACACCTTC	CAWKEWGEDYGYTF
TRBJ2-2	-	-	TRBV10-1	14	TGCGCCAGCAGTGCTGGAGCAAACACCGGGGAGCTGTTTTTT	CASSAGANTGELFF
TRBJ2-1	TRBD2	-	TRBV2	14	TGTGCCAGCAGTGGGACTAGCGGGGGAAGTGAGCAGTTCTTC	CASSGTSGGSEQFF
TRBJ2-2	TRBD1	-	TRBV7-3	14	TGTGCCAGCAGCGCCGGGACAGGGGCCGGGGAGCTGTTTTTT	CASSAGTGAGELFF
TRBJ2-3	TRBD1	-	TRBV7-9	17	TGTGCCAGCACCGCCCCGCGAGGACAGGGATGGACAGATACGCAGTATTTT	CASTAPRGQGWTDTQYF
TRBJ2-3	-	-	TRBV6-4	15	TGTGCCAGCAGTCCGGAGGCTAGCGTCCCAGATACGCAGTATTTT	CASSPEASVPDTQYF
TRBJ2-3	TRBD2	-	TRBV18	15	TGTGCCAGCTCTCCCTGGGGGGGGAGCACAGATACGCAGTATTTT	CASSPWGGSTDTQYF
TRBJ1-1	-	-	TRBV11-2	13	TGTGCCAGCAGCTACAGCCGGAACACTGAAGCTTTCTTT	CASSYSRNTEAFF
TRBJ1-5	-	once	TRBV5-4	15	TGTGCCAGCAGCCCTGGGCGGGGTAACAATCAGCCCCAGCATTTT	CASSPGRGNNQPQHF
TRBJ1-2	-	-	TRBV18	16	TGTGCCAGCTCACCACGGACAGTTGATAGCAACTATGGCTACACCTTC	CASSPRTVDSNYGYTF
TRBJ2-3	TRBD2	-	TRBV3-1/TRBV3-2	16	TGTGCCAGCAGCCTTAGAGGCGGGGGGGCGACAGATACGCAGTATTTT	CASSLRGGGATDTQYF
TRBJ2-3	TRBD2	-	TRBV30	15	TGTGCCGGGATTCTCCCGGCGGGGGGGCCATATACGCAGTATTTT	CAGILPAGGPYTQYF
TRBJ1-5	TRBD1	-	TRBV30	19	TGTGCCTGGAGTATACGGGGGAAGGGGGCGGCTCTCGGCAATCAGCCCCAGCATTTT	CAWSIRGKGAALGNQPQHF
TRBJ1-1	TRBD1	-	TRBV5-1	13	TGCGCCAGCAGCTCGGACAGGGTCACTGAAGCTTTCTTT	CASSSDRVTEAFF
TRBJ1-6	TRBD1	-	TRBV19	14	TGTGCCTCAGGCCTCCAGGGGGTTAATTCACCCCTCCACTTT	CASGLQGVNSPLHF
TRBJ1-4	TRBD1	-	TRBV7-9	14	TGTGCCAGCGGGACAGGGATGGCTAATGAAAAACTGTTTTTT	CASGTGMANEKLFF
TRBJ2-7	-	-	TRBV7-2	13	TGTGCCAGCAGCCAGGGACTCCACCTGGAGCAGTACTTC	CASSQGLHLEQYF
TRBJ2-6	TRBD1	-	TRBV4-1	18	TGCGCCAGCAGCTATCGGACAGGGGGCGCTTCCGGGGCCAACGTCCTGACTTTC	CASSYRTGGASGANVLTF
TRBJ2-5	-	-	TRBV7-3	13	TGTGCCAGCAGCCCTAACTCCCAAGAGACCCAGTACTTC	CASSPNSQETQYF
TRBJ2-2	TRBD2	medium-sized	TRBV4-1	17	TGCGCCAGCAGCCAACAGGGACTAGCGGGGGGCACCGGGGAGCTGTTTTTT	CASSQQGLAGGTGELFF
TRBJ1-1	-	-	TRBV30	16	TGTGCCTGGAGACCTCTTTCCGGGCAGGGCAACACTGAAGCTTTCTTT	CAWRPLSGQGNTEAFF
TRBJ1-6	TRBD1	few	TRBV2	14	TGTGCCAGCAGTCCGGGACAGGGATATTCACCCCTCCACTTT	CASSPGQGYSPLHF
TRBJ1-2	-	-	TRBV9	14	TGTGCCAGCAGCGTAGGGCAGGGGAACTATGGCTACACCTTC	CASSVGQGNYGYTF